This entry describes one T cell receptor (beta chain). The antigen is unknown. A much larger clone differs by one base, so this may be a read error. This entry is derived from a study of blood T cells in healthy people across ages. Study-wide findings and caveats: Investigators viewed diversity estimates from one million T cells as underestimates, the study reported.

Per sample, extraction of total RNA gave at least 6 micrograms in every case. The CDR3 totals 16 residues. The V end was cut by 0 bases, the J end by 5 bases, with 16 bases between. Germline values: CDR1 MGHRA, CDR2 YSYEKL. Primers used in a second PCR of roughly 7 to 12 cycles were a sample-barcoded 5' primer and a J-beta primer mix. TCRdb recomputed calls from the 5' RACE reads with MiXCR, one row per CDR3 protein. The profile covers 500,000 to 700,000 distinct CDR3 sequences, with about 30% appearing a single time and 15% to 19% taken by the ten largest. This TCR derives from a woman older than 75 in good health. V and J are TRBV4-1 and TRBJ2-5; D is unclear. Sequencing was performed on blood. CDR3 protein: CASSQDRADRTETQYF. DNA of the CDR3: TGCGCCAGCAGCCAAGATCGGGCGGACCGGACGGAGACCCAGTACTTC.